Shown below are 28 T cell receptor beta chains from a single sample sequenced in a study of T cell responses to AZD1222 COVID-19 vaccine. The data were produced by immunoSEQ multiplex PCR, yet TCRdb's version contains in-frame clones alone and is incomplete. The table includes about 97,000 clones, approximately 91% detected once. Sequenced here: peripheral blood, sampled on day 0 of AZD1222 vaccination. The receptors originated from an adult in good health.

The CDR3 reads CASTRRQGWNQPQHF. The CDR3 region has the DNA TGTGCCAGCACTCGACGACAGGGTTGGAATCAGCCCCAGCATTTT. The chain recombines TRBV27 with TRBJ1-5; 7 nucleotides align to TRBD1. The germline CDR1 and CDR2 sequences are MNHEY and SMNVEV (reference sequence). The CDR3 loop spans 15 amino acids. J lost 4 bases, V lost 7 bases, and 10 bases had no gene match.

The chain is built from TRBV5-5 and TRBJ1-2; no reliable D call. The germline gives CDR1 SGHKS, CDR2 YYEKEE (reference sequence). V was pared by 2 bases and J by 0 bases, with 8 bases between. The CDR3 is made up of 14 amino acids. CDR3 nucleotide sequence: TGTGCCAGCAGCTTCCGGCCGTCTAACTATGGCTACACCTTC. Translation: CASSFRPSNYGYTF.

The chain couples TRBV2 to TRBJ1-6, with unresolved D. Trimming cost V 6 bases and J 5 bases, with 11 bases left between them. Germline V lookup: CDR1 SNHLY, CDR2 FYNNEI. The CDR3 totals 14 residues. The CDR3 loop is CASRRETDNSPLHF. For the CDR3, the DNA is TGTGCCAGCAGGAGGGAGACCGATAATTCACCCCTCCACTTT.

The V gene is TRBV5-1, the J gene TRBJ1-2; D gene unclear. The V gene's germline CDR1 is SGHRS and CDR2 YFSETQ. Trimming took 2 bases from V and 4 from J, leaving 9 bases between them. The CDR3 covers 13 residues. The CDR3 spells CASSFDGSYGYTF. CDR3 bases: TGCGCCAGCAGCTTCGATGGTAGCTATGGCTACACCTTC.

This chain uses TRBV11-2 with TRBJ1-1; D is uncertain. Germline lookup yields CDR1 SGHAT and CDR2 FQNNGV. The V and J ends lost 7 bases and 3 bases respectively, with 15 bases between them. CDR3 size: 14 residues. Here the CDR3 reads CASNQQTGDTEAFF. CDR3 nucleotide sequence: TGTGCCAGCAACCAACAAACCGGGGACACTGAAGCTTTCTTT.

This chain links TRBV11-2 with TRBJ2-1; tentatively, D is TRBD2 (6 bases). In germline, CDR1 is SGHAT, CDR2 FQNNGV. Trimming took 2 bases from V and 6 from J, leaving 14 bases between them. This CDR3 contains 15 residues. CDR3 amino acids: CASSLTSFSSNEQFF. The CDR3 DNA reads TGTGCCAGCAGCTTAACTAGCTTCTCGTCCAATGAGCAGTTCTTC. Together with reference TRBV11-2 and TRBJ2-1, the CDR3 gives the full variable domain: EAGVAQSPRYKIIEKRQSVAFWCNPISGHATLYWYQQILGQGPKLLIQFQNNGVVDDSQLPKDRFSAERLKGVDSTLKIQPAKLEDSAVYLCASSLTSFSSNEQFFGPGTRLTVL.

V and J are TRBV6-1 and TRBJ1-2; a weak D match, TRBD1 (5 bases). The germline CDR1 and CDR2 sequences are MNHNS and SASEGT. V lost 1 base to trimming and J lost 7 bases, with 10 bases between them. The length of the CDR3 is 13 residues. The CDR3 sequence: CASSEGGDLGYTF. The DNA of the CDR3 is TGTGCCAGCAGTGAAGGGGGGGACCTTGGCTACACCTTC.

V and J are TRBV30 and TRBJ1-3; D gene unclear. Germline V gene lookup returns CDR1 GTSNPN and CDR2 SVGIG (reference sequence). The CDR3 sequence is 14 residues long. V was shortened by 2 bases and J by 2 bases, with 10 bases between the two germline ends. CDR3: CAWSPIGTGNTIYF. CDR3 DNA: TGTGCCTGGAGTCCAATAGGGACTGGAAACACCATATATTTT.

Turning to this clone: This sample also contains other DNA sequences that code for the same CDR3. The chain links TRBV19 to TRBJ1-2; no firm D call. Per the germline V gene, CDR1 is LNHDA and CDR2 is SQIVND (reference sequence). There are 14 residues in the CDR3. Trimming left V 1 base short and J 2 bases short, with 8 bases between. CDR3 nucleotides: TGTGCCAGTAGTATAGGGGGTCAGAACTATGGCTACACCTTC. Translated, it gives CASSIGGQNYGYTF.

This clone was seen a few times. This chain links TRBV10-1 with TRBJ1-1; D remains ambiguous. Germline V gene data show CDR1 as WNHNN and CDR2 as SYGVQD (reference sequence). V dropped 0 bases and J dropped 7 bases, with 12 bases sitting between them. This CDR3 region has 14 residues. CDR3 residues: CASSESVEGNEAFF. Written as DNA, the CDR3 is TGCGCCAGCAGTGAGTCGGTCGAAGGGAATGAAGCTTTCTTT.

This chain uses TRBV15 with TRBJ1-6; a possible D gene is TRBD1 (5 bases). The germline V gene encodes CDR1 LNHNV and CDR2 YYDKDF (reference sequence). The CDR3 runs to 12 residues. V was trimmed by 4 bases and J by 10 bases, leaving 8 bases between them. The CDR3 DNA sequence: TGTGCCACCAGCAAAGGGGCCTCACCCCTCCACTTT. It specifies CATSKGASPLHF.

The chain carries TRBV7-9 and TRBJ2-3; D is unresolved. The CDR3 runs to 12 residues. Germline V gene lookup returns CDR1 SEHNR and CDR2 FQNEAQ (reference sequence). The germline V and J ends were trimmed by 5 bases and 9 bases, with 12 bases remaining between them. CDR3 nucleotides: TGTGCCAGCAGCCCTACGGCTCAAACGCAGTATTTT. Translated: CASSPTAQTQYF.

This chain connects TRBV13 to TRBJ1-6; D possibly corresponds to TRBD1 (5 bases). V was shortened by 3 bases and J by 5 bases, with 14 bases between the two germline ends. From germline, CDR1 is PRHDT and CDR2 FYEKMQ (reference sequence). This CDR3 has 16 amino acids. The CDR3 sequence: CASSFIGEGNNSPLHF. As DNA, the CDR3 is TGTGCCAGCAGCTTCATAGGGGAAGGGAATAATTCACCCCTCCACTTT. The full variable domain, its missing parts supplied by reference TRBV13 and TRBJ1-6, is AAGVIQSPRHLIKEKRETATLKCYPIPRHDTVYWYQQGPGQDPQFLISFYEKMQSDKGSIPDRFSAQQFSDYHSELNMSSLELGDSALYFCASSFIGEGNNSPLHFGNGTRLTVT.

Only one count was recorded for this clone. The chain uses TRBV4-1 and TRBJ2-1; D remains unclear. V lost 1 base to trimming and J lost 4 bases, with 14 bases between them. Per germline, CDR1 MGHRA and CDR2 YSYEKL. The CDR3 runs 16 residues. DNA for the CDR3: TGCGCCAGCAGCCAAGTCGATCTAGTGAGTTACAATGAGCAGTTCTTC. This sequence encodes CASSQVDLVSYNEQFF.

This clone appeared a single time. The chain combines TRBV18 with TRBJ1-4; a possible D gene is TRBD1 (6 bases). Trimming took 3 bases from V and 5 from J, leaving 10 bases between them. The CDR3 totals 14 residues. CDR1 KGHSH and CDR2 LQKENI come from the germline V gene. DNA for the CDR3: TGTGCCAGCTCACCGGGACACCAGAATGAAAAACTGTTTTTT. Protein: CASSPGHQNEKLFF. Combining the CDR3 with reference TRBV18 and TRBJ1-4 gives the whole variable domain NAGVMQNPRHLVRRRGQEARLRCSPMKGHSHVYWYRQLPEEGLKFMVYLQKENIIDESGMPKERFSAEFPKEGPSILRIQQVVRGDSAAYFCASSPGHQNEKLFFGSGTQLSVL.

This chain's CDR3 is CASSRGTVRTDTQYF. CDR3 sequence (DNA): TGTGCCAGCAGTAGGGGGACAGTTCGCACAGATACGCAGTATTTT. The V and J genes are TRBV6-5 and TRBJ2-3; 7 bases are shared with TRBD1. The trim removed 5 bases at V and 1 base at J, leaving 6 bases unmatched. Germline V gene sequence: CDR1 MNHEY, CDR2 SVGAGI. The length of the CDR3 is 15 residues.

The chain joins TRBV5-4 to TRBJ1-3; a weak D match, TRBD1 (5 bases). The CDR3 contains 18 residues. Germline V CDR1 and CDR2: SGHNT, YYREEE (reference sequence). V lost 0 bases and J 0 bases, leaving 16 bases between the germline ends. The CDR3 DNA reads TGTGCCAGCAGCTTGGCCGGCGGTGGGGCGACCTCTGGAAACACCATATATTTT. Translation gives CASSLAGGGATSGNTIYF.

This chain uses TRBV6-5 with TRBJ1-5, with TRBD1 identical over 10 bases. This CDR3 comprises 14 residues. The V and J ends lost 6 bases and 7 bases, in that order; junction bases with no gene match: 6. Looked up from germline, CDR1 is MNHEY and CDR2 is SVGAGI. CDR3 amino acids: CASSRQGARQPQHF. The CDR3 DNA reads TGTGCCAGCAGCCGACAGGGGGCCCGGCAGCCCCAGCATTTT.

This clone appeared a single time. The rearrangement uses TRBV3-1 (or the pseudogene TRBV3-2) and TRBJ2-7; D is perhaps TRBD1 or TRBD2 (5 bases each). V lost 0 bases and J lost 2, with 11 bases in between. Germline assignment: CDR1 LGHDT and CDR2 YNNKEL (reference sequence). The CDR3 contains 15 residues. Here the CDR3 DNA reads TGTGCCAGCAGCCAAGAATCCGGGGCCCCCTACGAGCAGTACTTC. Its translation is CASSQESGAPYEQYF.

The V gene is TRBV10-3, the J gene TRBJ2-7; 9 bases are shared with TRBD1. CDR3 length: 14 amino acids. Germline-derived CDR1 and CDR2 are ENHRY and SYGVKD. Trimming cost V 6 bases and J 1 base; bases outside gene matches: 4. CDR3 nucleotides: TGTGCCATCAGGTCCGGGACAGGGTCCTACGAGCAGTACTTC. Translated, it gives CAIRSGTGSYEQYF.

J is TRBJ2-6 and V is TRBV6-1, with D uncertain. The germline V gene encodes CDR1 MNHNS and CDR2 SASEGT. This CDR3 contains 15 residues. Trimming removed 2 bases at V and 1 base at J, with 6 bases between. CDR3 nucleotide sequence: TGTGCCAGCAGTGAACTGCAATCTGGGGCCAACGTCCTGACTTTC. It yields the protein CASSELQSGANVLTF.

In nucleotides, the CDR3 is TGTGCCAGCAGCTTGTTCCCTCTGACTGAAGCTTTCTTT. Amino acids: CASSLFPLTEAFF. The genes are TRBV11-3 and TRBJ1-1; D gene uncertain. V gave up 3 bases and J gave up 5 bases, with 10 bases separating them. The CDR3 is 13 residues long. The germline V gene encodes CDR1 SGHNT and CDR2 YENEEA.

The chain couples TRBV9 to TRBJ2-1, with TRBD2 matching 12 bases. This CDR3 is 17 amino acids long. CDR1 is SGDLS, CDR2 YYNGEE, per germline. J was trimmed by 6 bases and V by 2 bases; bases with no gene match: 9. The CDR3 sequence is CASSVGQTSGGINEQFF. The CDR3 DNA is TGTGCCAGCAGCGTGGGGCAGACTAGCGGGGGAATCAATGAGCAGTTCTTC.

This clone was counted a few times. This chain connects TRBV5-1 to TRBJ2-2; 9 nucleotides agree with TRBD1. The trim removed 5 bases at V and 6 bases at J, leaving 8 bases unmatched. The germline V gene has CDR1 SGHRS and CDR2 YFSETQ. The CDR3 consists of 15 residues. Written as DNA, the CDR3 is TGCGCCAGCAGGAAGGTACAGGGGGCGTCCGGGGAGCTGTTTTTT. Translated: CASRKVQGASGELFF.

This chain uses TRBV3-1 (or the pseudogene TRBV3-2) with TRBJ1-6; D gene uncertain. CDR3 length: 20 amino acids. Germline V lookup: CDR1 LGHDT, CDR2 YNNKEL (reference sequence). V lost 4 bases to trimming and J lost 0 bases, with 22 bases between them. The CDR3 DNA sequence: TGTGCCAGCAGCCCCCTTACCCGGACGGTCGAGAGCTCCTATAATTCACCCCTCCACTTT. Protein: CASSPLTRTVESSYNSPLHF.

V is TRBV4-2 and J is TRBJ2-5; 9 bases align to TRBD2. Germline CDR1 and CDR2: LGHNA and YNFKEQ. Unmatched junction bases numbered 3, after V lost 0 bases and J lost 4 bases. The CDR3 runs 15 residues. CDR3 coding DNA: TGTGCCAGCAGCCAAGAGCGGGGGGGGCCAGAGACCCAGTACTTC. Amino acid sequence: CASSQERGGPETQYF.

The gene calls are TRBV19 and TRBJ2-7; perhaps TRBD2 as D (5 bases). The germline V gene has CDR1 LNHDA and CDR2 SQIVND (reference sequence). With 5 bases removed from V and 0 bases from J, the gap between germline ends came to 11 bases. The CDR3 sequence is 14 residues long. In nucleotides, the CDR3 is TGTGCCAGTAGTCCGGGAATCCCCTCCTACGAGCAGTACTTC. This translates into CASSPGIPSYEQYF.

CDR3 amino acids: CASGLVQGQADTQYF. CDR3 bases: TGTGCTAGTGGTTTGGTCCAGGGGCAGGCAGATACGCAGTATTTT. The rearrangement uses TRBV12-5 and TRBJ2-3; tentative D call: TRBD1 (6 bases). Germline V gene lookup returns CDR1 LGHNT and CDR2 FRNRAP. V dropped 0 bases and J dropped 4 bases, with 11 bases sitting between them. The CDR3 is 15 residues long.